Listed below are T cell receptor beta chains from one sample, sequenced in a study of cytomegalovirus exposure and HLA in healthy donors. Clones were sequenced by immunoSEQ multiplex PCR, and TCRdb holds only the in-frame ones, with some missing. Its table lists 38,000 or so clones. The sequenced sample was PBMCs. These receptor sequences come from a man aged 40-50 years in good health and CMV-seropositive. Both conserved end residues are part of each CDR3. The D gene is left open where the match is weak.

>NA|TRBV6-5|TRBJ1-4|14
TGTGCCAGCAGTTACGGGGACTCTCGGGAAAAACTGTTTTTT
CASSYGDSREKLFF
>TRBD1|TRBV7-8|TRBJ2-2|16
TGTGCCAGCAGCTTAGTGACAGGGGGCGTCAACGGGGAGCTGTTTTTT
CASSLVTGGVNGELFF
>TRBD1|TRBV5-1|TRBJ1-3|15
TGCGCCAGCAGCTTGGCCACAGGGGGCGGAAACACCATATATTTT
CASSLATGGGNTIYF
>TRBD1|TRBV28|TRBJ2-5|15
TGTGCCAGCAGCCCCAGTGGACAGGGTCGAGAGACCCAGTACTTC
CASSPSGQGRETQYF
>TRBD2|TRBV10-1|TRBJ2-2|15
TGCGCCAGCAGTGGGACTAGCGGGAGAAGCGGGGAGCTGTTTTTT
CASSGTSGRSGELFF
>TRBD1|TRBV2|TRBJ2-5|14
TGTGCCAGCAGATTAAGGGGGCAGCAAGAGACCCAGTACTTC
CASRLRGQQETQYF
>NA|TRBV6-5|TRBJ2-7|15
TGTGCCAGCACCGAAGGGGGGGTCGGAGCCTACGAGCAGTACTTC
CASTEGGVGAYEQYF
>TRBD2|TRBV19|TRBJ2-3|15
TGTGCCAGTAGTATCCAGCGGGAGTATGGAGATACGCAGTATTTT
CASSIQREYGDTQYF
>NA|TRBV5-5|TRBJ1-4|15
TGTGCCAGCAGCTTTAGTCTATCAACTAATGAAAAACTGTTTTTT
CASSFSLSTNEKLFF
>NA|TRBV5-1|TRBJ2-3|14
TGCGCCAGCAGCTCCCCGGGTTGGACAGATACGCAGTATTTT
CASSSPGWTDTQYF
>NA|TRBV10-3|TRBJ2-7|12
TGTGCCACCGGGACACCTACCTACGAGCAGTACTTC
CATGTPTYEQYF
>TRBD1|TRBV19|TRBJ1-1|14
TGTGCCAGTAGTATAGCACGGGACAGACTTGAAGCTTTCTTT
CASSIARDRLEAFF
>NA|TRBV2|TRBJ2-3|15
TGTGCCAGCAGTGTAGTCACTAGAAGCACAGATACGCAGTATTTT
CASSVVTRSTDTQYF
>TRBD1|TRBV7-9|TRBJ1-1|15
TGTGCCAGCAGCTTAGACGGTGACAGGGCTACTGAAGCTTTCTTT
CASSLDGDRATEAFF
>NA|TRBV5-1|TRBJ2-7|14
TGCGCCAGCAGCCCCGGAGGGGGAGGGTACGAGCAGTACTTC
CASSPGGGGYEQYF
>TRBD2|TRBV7-3|TRBJ2-1|15
TGTGCCAGCAGCTTAGCGGGAGGGGGGCTGAATGAGCAGTTCTTC
CASSLAGGGLNEQFF
>NA|TRBV7-9|TRBJ1-6|16
TGTGCCAGCAGCCGGACTCAGAGCTCCTATAATTCACCCCTCCACTTT
CASSRTQSSYNSPLHF
>NA|TRBV6-6|TRBJ2-1|15
TGTGCCAGCAGTTACGGAGAATACTCCTACAATGAGCAGTTCTTC
CASSYGEYSYNEQFF
>TRBD2|TRBV6-6|TRBJ2-3|15
TGTGCCAGCAGTTACGGGACTAAGCTTGCCGATACGCAGTATTTT
CASSYGTKLADTQYF